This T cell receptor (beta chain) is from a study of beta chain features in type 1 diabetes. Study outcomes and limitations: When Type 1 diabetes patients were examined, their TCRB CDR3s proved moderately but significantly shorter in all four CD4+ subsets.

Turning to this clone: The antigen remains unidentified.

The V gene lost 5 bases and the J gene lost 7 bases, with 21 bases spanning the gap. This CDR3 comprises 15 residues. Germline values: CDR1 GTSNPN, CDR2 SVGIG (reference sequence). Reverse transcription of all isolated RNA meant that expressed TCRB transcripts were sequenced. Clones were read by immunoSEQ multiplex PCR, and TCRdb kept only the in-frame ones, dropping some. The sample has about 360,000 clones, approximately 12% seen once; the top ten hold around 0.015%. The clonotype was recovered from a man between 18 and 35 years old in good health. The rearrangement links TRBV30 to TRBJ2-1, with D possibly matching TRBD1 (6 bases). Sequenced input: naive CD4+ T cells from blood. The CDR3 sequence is CAWATGSGRWNEQFF. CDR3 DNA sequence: TGTGCCTGGGCCACAGGGTCGGGAAGGTGGAATGAGCAGTTCTTC.